The clone carrying this T cell receptor beta chain was recorded once. This sample was included in a study of blood T cell repertoires in COVID-19. Background on the study: Researchers got acute and convalescent COVID-19 samples from the United States, Italy and Spain. In each case, the material was cDNA or gDNA derived from T cells, B-cell-depleted T cells, or PBMCs.

The V segment lost 7 bases and the J segment 2 bases; nucleotides outside the gene matches: 6. The CDR3 totals 15 residues. Germline-derived CDR1 and CDR2 are KGHDR and SFDVKD. Authors' methods: Amplification of reference gene primers provided the estimated nucleated cell counts. The data were produced by immunoSEQ multiplex PCR, yet TCRdb's version contains in-frame clones alone and is incomplete. The DNA gave D and trimming, while V, J and clone size come from that table. This sample has 180,000 or so clones, with just over 85% found just once. The chain uses TRBV24-1 and TRBJ2-5, with TRBD2 identical over 10 bases. Sequenced material: peripheral blood. This receptor was taken from a man in his sixties with acute or convalescent COVID-19. The CDR3 is CATSTSGDLQETQYF. CDR3 DNA: TGTGCCACCAGCACTAGCGGGGACCTACAAGAGACCCAGTACTTC.